Sequencing of this T cell receptor beta chain was carried out in a study of T cell repertoires in cytomegalovirus infection. Study findings and constraints: It was HLA-C-restricted CMV-specific TCR beta clonotypes that dominated the response ex vivo. Frequencies of public TCR beta families were cumulated, and this identified carriers of CMV plus the relevant HLA.

This clonotype has a count of ten or more. Its antigen is still unknown. TCRdb itself ran the reads through MiXCR, one entry per CDR3 protein. The data show about 97,000 distinct CDR3 sequences, 16% seen once. This sequence was found in a human donor in good health (CMV status not recorded). Some clones in this sample may be carry-over from other donors' samples. Sample: PBMCs.

CDR3 nucleotides: TGTGCCAGCAGCCAAGGGACAGCTAGAGAAGCTTTCTTT. Translation gives CASSQGTAREAFF. The V and J genes are TRBV14 and TRBJ1-1; TRBD1 is a possible D gene (6 bases). Looked up from germline, CDR1 is SGHDN and CDR2 is FVKESK. V lost 1 base to trimming and J lost 8 bases, with 11 bases between them. CDR3 size: 13 residues.